This T cell receptor (beta chain) was sequenced for a study of blood T cell repertoires in COVID-19. Study context: Samples came from the United States, Italy and Spain, spanning acute and convalescent COVID-19. T cells, B-cell-depleted T cells, or PBMCs supplied cDNA or gDNA.

Germline values: CDR1 SGHAT, CDR2 FQDESV (reference sequence). With 7 bases removed from V and 5 bases from J, the gap between germline ends came to 15 bases. The CDR3 is 14 residues long. Original processing notes: Nucleated cell number was recorded as an estimate derived from reference gene primer amplification. Assay used: immunoSEQ multiplex PCR; TCRdb lists only in-frame clones, some missing. For V, J and clone size, that table is used; D and trimming come from the DNA. The table records 180,000 or so clones, 75% to 90% of them present only once. Sequencing used peripheral blood. This rearrangement joins TRBV11-1 to TRBJ2-1; no reliable D call. This clonotype was sampled from a human donor with active or convalescent COVID-19. The donor label of this sample is uncertain. CDR3: CASNPGVHHNEQFF. The CDR3, as DNA: TGTGCCAGCAACCCCGGAGTTCACCACAATGAGCAGTTCTTC.